Listed below are T cell receptor beta chains from one sample, sequenced in a study of memory B cells and T cells in multiple sclerosis. Only in-frame clones appear in the TCRdb table, and some are missing; sequencing was by immunoSEQ multiplex PCR. The repertoire holds approximately 30,000 clones, with about 83% as singletons. For these receptors, no antigen is known. The sample comprised PBMCs from blood kept in culture. The receptors here all came from a human donor with multiple sclerosis. CDR3s include the opening cysteine and the closing phenylalanine or tryptophan. Each record gives: V gene, CDR3 length, D gene, clone size, J gene, CDR3 protein, CDR3 DNA. The D gene is left open where the match is weak. Where a row states a size, it is once, few, many or the class of an expanded clone; other rows omit it.

TRBV19,14,TRBD2,once,TRBJ2-7,CASRTSGSSYEQYF,TGTGCCAGTAGGACTAGCGGGAGCTCCTACGAGCAGTACTTC
TRBV5-4,11,.,.,TRBJ1-1,CASRDGTEAFF,TGTGCCAGCAGGGATGGCACTGAAGCTTTCTTT
TRBV5-1,17,.,once,TRBJ2-3,CASSPYPTPGYADTQYF,TGCGCCAGCAGCCCATACCCAACACCCGGGTACGCAGATACGCAGTATTTT
TRBV5-1,15,TRBD2,.,TRBJ2-1,CASSLAGGAYNEQFF,TGCGCCAGCAGCCTAGCGGGGGGGGCATACAATGAGCAGTTCTTC
TRBV6-1,14,.,.,TRBJ2-7,CASTLGRNLAEQYF,TGTGCCAGCACTCTAGGGAGGAATCTCGCCGAGCAGTACTTC
TRBV30,12,TRBD1,.,TRBJ1-1,CAGRQGDTEAFF,TGTGCCGGCAGACAGGGCGACACTGAAGCTTTCTTT
TRBV6-1,13,TRBD1,.,TRBJ1-6,CASIRQGNSPLHF,TGTGCCAGCATACGACAGGGCAATTCACCCCTCCACTTT
TRBV2,14,TRBD1,.,TRBJ2-7,CASSTTGDSYEQYF,TGTGCCAGCAGTACGACAGGGGACTCCTACGAGCAGTACTTC
TRBV28,12,.,few,TRBJ1-6,CAIRGVNSPLHF,TGTGCCATTAGGGGGGTTAATTCACCCCTCCACTTT
TRBV5-1,17,.,.,TRBJ2-7,CASSLTPQGVGSYEQYF,TGCGCCAGCAGCTTAACCCCGCAGGGCGTAGGATCCTACGAGCAGTACTTC
TRBV11-2,10,.,.,TRBJ2-1,CASSFGEQFF,TGTGCCAGCAGCTTTGGCGAGCAGTTCTTC
TRBV9,13,.,.,TRBJ2-5,CASSVAGQETQYF,TGTGCCAGCAGCGTAGCGGGGCAAGAGACCCAGTACTTC
TRBV28,14,TRBD1,.,TRBJ2-5,CASSTRDSKETQYF,TGTGCCAGCAGTACCCGGGACAGCAAAGAGACCCAGTACTTC
TRBV12-5,13,.,.,TRBJ1-2,CASGLGRDYGYTF,TGTGCTAGTGGTTTGGGCAGGGACTATGGCTACACCTTC
TRBV28,11,.,few,TRBJ1-4,CASSGWEKLFF,TGTGCCAGCAGTGGGTGGGAAAAACTGTTTTTT
TRBV2,15,TRBD2,.,TRBJ2-1,CASSSTSGDYNEQFF,TGTGCCAGCAGTTCGACTAGCGGGGATTACAATGAGCAGTTCTTC
TRBV27,16,TRBD2,.,TRBJ2-3,CASRTNSGASTDTQYF,TGTGCCAGCAGGACGAATAGCGGGGCTAGCACAGATACGCAGTATTTT
TRBV4-2,15,.,.,TRBJ1-1,CATRRSDTPNTEAFF,TGTGCCACCAGGAGGTCGGACACCCCGAACACTGAAGCTTTCTTT
TRBV29-1,13,.,.,TRBJ1-1,CSVPLSGVPEAFF,TGCAGCGTCCCGTTGTCAGGGGTTCCTGAAGCTTTCTTT
TRBV30,14,TRBD2,.,TRBJ2-3,CAWSVMSGADTQYF,TGTGCCTGGAGTGTGATGAGCGGGGCAGATACGCAGTATTTT
TRBV7-2,15,.,medium-sized,TRBJ2-6,CASSHRASGANVLTF,TGTGCCAGCAGCCACAGGGCCTCTGGGGCCAACGTCCTGACTTTC
TRBV7-3,16,TRBD2,.,TRBJ2-7,CASSPEESGGVSEQYF,TGTGCCAGCAGCCCAGAGGAGAGCGGGGGGGTGAGCGAGCAGTACTTC
TRBV6-6,16,TRBD2,.,TRBJ2-5,CASSGLAGGYQETQYF,TGTGCCAGCAGTGGTCTAGCGGGGGGATACCAAGAGACCCAGTACTTC
TRBV6-1,15,TRBD1,.,TRBJ2-3,CASSAGQVYTDTQYF,TGTGCCAGCAGTGCGGGACAGGTTTACACAGATACGCAGTATTTT
TRBV10-3,14,.,.,TRBJ2-1,CAISLGEVYNEQFF,TGTGCCATCAGTCTAGGGGAGGTATACAATGAGCAGTTCTTC
TRBV2,15,.,.,TRBJ1-6,CASSARTDFDSPLHF,TGTGCCAGCAGTGCCAGGACAGATTTTGATTCACCCCTCCACTTT
TRBV6-5,14,.,.,TRBJ2-7,CASSYSPLPKEQYF,TGTGCCAGCAGTTACTCACCCCTCCCGAAGGAGCAGTACTTC
TRBV4-1,17,.,once,TRBJ2-5,CASSHRWEAELQETQYF,TGCGCCAGCAGCCACCGCTGGGAAGCGGAACTGCAAGAGACCCAGTACTTC
TRBV7-6,15,.,.,TRBJ2-7,CASSATTGGVYEQYF,TGTGCCAGCAGCGCTACAACAGGGGGGGTTTACGAGCAGTACTTC
TRBV19,13,.,few,TRBJ1-1,CASNTGRGTEAFF,TGTGCCAGTAACACAGGGCGGGGGACTGAAGCTTTCTTT
TRBV6-4,16,TRBD1,.,TRBJ2-1,CASSETGVGAYNEQFF,TGTGCCAGCAGTGAAACAGGGGTCGGGGCGTACAATGAGCAGTTCTTC
TRBV6-5,14,TRBD1,.,TRBJ1-1,CASSLTGGATEAFF,TGTGCCAGCAGCTTAACAGGGGGTGCCACTGAAGCTTTCTTT